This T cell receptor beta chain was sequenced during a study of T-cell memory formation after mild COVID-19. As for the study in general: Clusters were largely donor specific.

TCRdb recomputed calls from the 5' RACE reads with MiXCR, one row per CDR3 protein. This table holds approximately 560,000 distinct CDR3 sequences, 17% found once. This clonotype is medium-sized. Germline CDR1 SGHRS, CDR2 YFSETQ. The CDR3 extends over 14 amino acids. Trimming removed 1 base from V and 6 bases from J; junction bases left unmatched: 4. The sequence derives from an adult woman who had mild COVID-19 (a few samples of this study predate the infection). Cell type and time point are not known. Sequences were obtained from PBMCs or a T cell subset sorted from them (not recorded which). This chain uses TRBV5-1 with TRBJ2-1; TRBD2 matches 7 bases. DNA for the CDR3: TGCGCCAGCAGCTTGCGACTAGCTCCCAATGAGCAGTTCTTC. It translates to CASSLRLAPNEQFF.